These 28 T cell receptor beta chains originate from one sample sequenced in a study of human versus mouse CDR3 diversity and MHC coevolution. Method: immunoSEQ multiplex PCR; TCRdb's copy keeps in-frame clones and lacks some. Counted here are about 77,000 clones, just under 95% occurring once; the ten biggest clones make up roughly 0.15%. Sample: naive CD4+ T cells from blood. Specified subset: CD45RO-negative CD62L-positive naive CD4 T cells. The receptors here all came from a person aged 30-69 years in good health.

J is TRBJ1-6 and V is TRBV6-5; D gene ambiguous. With 6 bases removed from V and 9 bases from J, the gap between germline ends came to 15 bases. Germline loops: CDR1 MNHEY, CDR2 SVGAGI. This CDR3 has 14 residues. CDR3 loop: CASREEGGFSPLHF. CDR3 bases: TGTGCCAGCAGGGAGGAGGGAGGTTTTTCACCCCTCCACTTT.

The chain is built from TRBV27 and TRBJ1-1; a possible D gene is TRBD1 (6 bases). V dropped 2 bases and J dropped 10 bases, with 23 bases sitting between them. Germline V lookup: CDR1 MNHEY, CDR2 SMNVEV (reference sequence). There are 16 residues in the CDR3. The CDR3: CASSLGQRGGAYPAFF. The CDR3, as DNA: TGTGCCAGCAGTTTAGGCCAGCGGGGGGGCGCCTACCCAGCTTTCTTT.

This chain links TRBV30 with TRBJ2-3; 9 bases line up with TRBD2. Germline V gene sequence: CDR1 GTSNPN, CDR2 SVGIG (reference sequence). V was pared by 5 bases and J by 5 bases, with 11 bases of the junction left unmatched. This CDR3 comprises 15 residues. For the CDR3, the DNA is TGTGCCTGGGGGGATCCGGGACTAGCTATAGATACGCAGTATTTT. This gives the protein CAWGDPGLAIDTQYF.

This clone was detected only once. The chain couples TRBV5-1 to TRBJ1-1; 8 bases match TRBD1. CDR3 size: 13 residues. Losses at the gene ends were 4 bases for V and 8 bases for J; bases not matched to a gene: 7. The germline V gene has CDR1 SGHRS and CDR2 YFSETQ. CDR3 bases: TGCGCCAGCAGCCTCGGGACAGGTGAAGAAGCTTTCTTT. It codes for CASSLGTGEEAFF.

The chain is built from TRBV6-5 and TRBJ2-7; 9 bases map to TRBD1. The germline CDR1 and CDR2 sequences are MNHEY and SVGAGI. The CDR3 totals 16 residues. After removal of 0 bases from V and 5 bases from J, the junction contained 8 bases not matched to a gene. The CDR3 DNA follows: TGTGCCAGCAGTTACTCGTATCGGACAGGGGCACACGAGCAGTACTTC. Its protein is CASSYSYRTGAHEQYF.

J is TRBJ2-2 and V is TRBV28; a possible D gene is TRBD1 (5 bases). Germline CDR1 reads MDHEN; CDR2 reads SYDVKM. The V gene lost 6 bases and the J gene lost 0 bases, with 11 bases spanning the gap. CDR3 length equals 15 residues. Here the CDR3 reads CASSLLGANTGELFF. The CDR3 DNA is TGTGCCAGCAGCCTCCTAGGGGCGAACACCGGGGAGCTGTTTTTT.

The chain combines TRBV6-5 with TRBJ1-1; D perhaps matches TRBD1 (5 bases). Per the germline V gene, CDR1 is MNHEY and CDR2 is SVGAGI. CDR3 size: 15 residues. Trimming stripped 0 bases from V and 4 bases from J, with 12 bases between. The CDR3 loop is CASSYSLLGATEAFF. DNA of the CDR3: TGTGCCAGCAGTTACTCGTTATTAGGGGCCACTGAAGCTTTCTTT.

The count of this clone is one. The V gene is TRBV7-9, the J gene TRBJ2-5; 10 bases are a match to TRBD2. The V gene's germline CDR1 is SEHNR and CDR2 FQNEAQ (reference sequence). V lost 5 bases to trimming and J lost 4 bases; unmatched junction nucleotides: 13. The CDR3 extends over 17 amino acids. In DNA, the CDR3 is TGTGCCAGCAGCCTGGTAATCAGCGGGGGGGTTGGAGAGACCCAGTACTTC. Translation: CASSLVISGGVGETQYF.

With respect to this clone: The junction departs from the called germline gene at one end, perhaps through a read error. The chain recombines TRBV29-1 with TRBJ2-5, with TRBD2 identical over 11 bases. The CDR3 spans 13 residues. Germline-derived CDR1 and CDR2 are SQVTM and ANQGSEA. The DNA of the CDR3 is TGCAGCGTCGAAGCTAGCGGGGGGAAGACCCAGTACTTC. This sequence encodes CSVEASGGKTQYF.

The chain recombines TRBV7-6 with TRBJ2-5; 7 bases align to TRBD2. With V trimmed by 7 bases and J by 4 bases, 15 bases remained unmatched. Looked up from germline, CDR1 is SGHVS and CDR2 is FNYEAQ. The CDR3 is made up of 16 amino acids. Written as DNA, the CDR3 is TGTGCCAGCACCCCCCGGGGGAGGGGCGGTTCAGAGACCCAGTACTTC. Translating gives CASTPRGRGGSETQYF.

This sequence joins TRBV28 and TRBJ1-2; possible D gene TRBD1, 6 bases. Germline V CDR1 and CDR2: MDHEN, SYDVKM. This CDR3 contains 13 residues. V lost 4 bases to trimming and J lost 6 bases, with 12 bases between them. The DNA for the CDR3 is TGTGCCAGCAGTTCACCAGCAGGGGATGGCTACACCTTC. It is translated as CASSSPAGDGYTF.

The CDR3 sequence: CASSPGGSLVGAQYF. CDR3 DNA sequence: TGTGCCAGCAGTCCCGGCGGGAGTCTCGTTGGTGCGCAGTATTTT. The J gene is TRBJ2-3, the V gene TRBV27; 7 nucleotides align to TRBD2. The V gene's germline CDR1 is MNHEY and CDR2 SMNVEV (reference sequence). The CDR3 totals 15 residues. V dropped 5 bases and J dropped 10; count of bases not matched to a gene: 15.

The V call is TRBV6-1, the J call TRBJ1-2; 11 nucleotides match TRBD1. V lost 6 bases to trimming and J lost 5 bases; unmatched junction nucleotides: 8. The CDR3 is made up of 15 amino acids. Germline V gene lookup returns CDR1 MNHNS and CDR2 SASEGT. CDR3 coding DNA: TGTGCCAGCAGCCGGGACAGGGGGACCCTATATGGCTACACCTTC. It specifies CASSRDRGTLYGYTF.

The chain recombines TRBV7-9 with TRBJ2-7; 11 bases match TRBD2. V lost 1 base, J lost 7 bases, and 9 bases stayed unmatched. The CDR3 sequence is 16 residues long. Germline CDR1 is SEHNR and CDR2 is FQNEAQ (reference sequence). Here the CDR3 DNA reads TGTGCCAGCAGCTTAGGGCTAGCGGGAGGCCCTTGGGAGCAGTACTTC. The encoded protein is CASSLGLAGGPWEQYF.

The rearrangement links TRBV19 to TRBJ2-1; TRBD2 agrees at 12 bases. With 4 bases clipped from V and 8 bases from J, the junction kept 6 bases outside the gene matches. The CDR3 contains 15 residues. Germline V gene lookup returns CDR1 LNHDA and CDR2 SQIVND (reference sequence). DNA of the CDR3: TGTGCCAGTAGTAAGGCCCTAGCGGGGGGGGATGAGCAGTTCTTC. Protein product: CASSKALAGGDEQFF.

The chain has TRBV4-1 and TRBJ2-3; perhaps TRBD1 as D (6 bases). The V gene's germline CDR1 is MGHRA and CDR2 YSYEKL. Trimming left V 6 bases short and J 2 bases short, with 18 bases between. There are 16 residues in the CDR3. The CDR3 sequence is CASSRPGQTLTDTQYF. The CDR3 DNA follows: TGCGCCAGCAGTAGGCCAGGACAGACCCTCACAGATACGCAGTATTTT.

The CDR3 region is CASSERDRVYNEQYF. Here the CDR3 DNA reads TGTGCCAGCAGTGAGAGGGACAGGGTATACAACGAGCAGTACTTC. This chain connects TRBV6-1 to TRBJ2-7, with TRBD1 matching 9 bases. J lost 5 bases, V lost 3 bases, and 8 bases had no gene match. CDR3 size: 15 residues. Germline V gives CDR1 MNHNS, CDR2 SASEGT.

V and J are TRBV11-2 and TRBJ1-5, with unresolved D. V lost 6 bases, J lost 0 bases, and 12 bases lay in between. Germline CDR1 and CDR2: SGHAT and FQNNGV. There are 15 residues in the CDR3. Here the CDR3 reads CASRSPAYSNQPQHF. CDR3 DNA: TGTGCCAGCAGATCCCCAGCGTATAGCAATCAGCCCCAGCATTTT.

The chain joins TRBV28 to TRBJ2-3; D is ambiguous. CDR3 length: 11 amino acids. Germline-derived CDR1 and CDR2 are MDHEN and SYDVKM. V was clipped by 5 bases and J by 7 bases, with 7 bases between them. The DNA for the CDR3 is TGTGCCAGCAGTGGCTTAAATACGCAGTATTTT. This encodes CASSGLNTQYF.

The chain couples TRBV5-8 to TRBJ2-5, with a tentative D call TRBD1 (6 bases). Trimming removed 0 bases at V and 4 bases at J, with 16 bases between. This CDR3 has 16 amino acids. CDR1 is SGHTS, CDR2 YDEGEE, per germline. CDR3 coding DNA: TGTGCCAGCAGCTTGGTGTCGACAGGCCGTGGAGAGACCCAGTACTTC. This codes for CASSLVSTGRGETQYF.

The chain recombines TRBV7-9 with TRBJ2-7, with 8 bases lining up with TRBD2. CDR1 is SEHNR, CDR2 FQNEAQ, per germline (reference sequence). There are 16 residues in the CDR3. The junction had 11 bases not matched to a gene; V was cut back by 3 bases and J by 4 bases. CDR3 nucleotide sequence: TGTGCCAGCAGCTTCCGGGAAGGCGGGAGGTCTTACGAGCAGTACTTC. Translation gives CASSFREGGRSYEQYF.

V gene TRBV4-1 combines with J gene TRBJ1-6; D is unclear. CDR1 and CDR2 from the germline V gene are MGHRA and YSYEKL. CDR3 size: 16 residues. V was clipped by 0 bases and J by 0 bases, with 6 bases between them. Here the CDR3 reads CASSQEGSSYNSPLHF. CDR3 DNA: TGCGCCAGCAGCCAAGAGGGGAGCTCCTATAATTCACCCCTCCACTTT.

The gene calls are TRBV4-1 and TRBJ2-5, with TRBD2 matching over 11 bases. Trimming at V came to 1 base and at J to 2 bases, leaving 6 bases not matched to a gene. Germline values: CDR1 MGHRA, CDR2 YSYEKL. The CDR3 contains 17 residues. The CDR3 spells CASSQGRLAGSQETQYF. CDR3 DNA sequence: TGCGCCAGCAGCCAAGGACGACTAGCGGGGAGTCAAGAGACCCAGTACTTC.

V gene TRBV5-1 combines with J gene TRBJ2-3; 8 bases fit TRBD2. The CDR3 contains 13 residues. With V trimmed by 7 bases and J by 4 bases, 5 bases remained unmatched. Germline CDR1 SGHRS, CDR2 YFSETQ. The CDR3 DNA reads as TGCGCCAGCTCCCTAGCGGGCCCAGATACGCAGTATTTT. Translation: CASSLAGPDTQYF.

The chain joins TRBV18 to TRBJ1-6; the D gene is possibly TRBD1 (6 bases). Germline V gene sequence: CDR1 KGHSH, CDR2 LQKENI. Trimming left V 4 bases short and J 0 bases short, with 10 bases between. The CDR3 contains 16 residues. The CDR3 DNA reads as TGTGCCAGCTCACTAACAGGGAGCTCCTATAATTCACCCCTCCACTTT. Encoded protein: CASSLTGSSYNSPLHF.

The rearrangement joins TRBV18 to TRBJ2-6, with 9 bases lining up with TRBD1. CDR3 size: 19 residues. J lost 1 base, V lost 2 bases, and 9 bases had no gene match. CDR1 and CDR2 (germline): KGHSH, LQKENI. CDR3 sequence (DNA): TGTGCCAGCTCACCATGGGCGGGACAGGGATTATCTGGGGCCAACGTCCTGACTTTC. It encodes CASSPWAGQGLSGANVLTF. The whole variable domain, remainder taken from reference TRBV18 and TRBJ2-6, is NAGVMQNPRHLVRRRGQEARLRCSPMKGHSHVYWYRQLPEEGLKFMVYLQKENIIDESGMPKERFSAEFPKEGPSILRIQQVVRGDSAAYFCASSPWAGQGLSGANVLTFGAGSRLTVL.

This chain connects TRBV5-4 to TRBJ2-2, with TRBD1 matching 10 bases. CDR1 and CDR2 from the germline V gene are SGHNT and YYREEE (reference sequence). V shed 10 bases and J 4 bases; nucleotides not matched to a gene: 10. The CDR3 sequence is 15 residues long. The DNA for the CDR3 is TGTGCCGCCCAACCGGGACAGGGGTCCACCGGGGAGCTGTTTTTT. Encoded protein: CAAQPGQGSTGELFF.

The J gene is TRBJ1-3, the V gene TRBV5-8, with D maybe TRBD1 (6 bases). The CDR3 is 15 residues long. Germline V lookup: CDR1 SGHTS, CDR2 YDEGEE. The V end was cut by 3 bases, the J end by 4 bases, with 14 bases between. The CDR3 DNA reads as TGTGCCAGCAGCTACAGGACAGTGGGGGGAAACACCATATATTTT. Its translation is CASSYRTVGGNTIYF.